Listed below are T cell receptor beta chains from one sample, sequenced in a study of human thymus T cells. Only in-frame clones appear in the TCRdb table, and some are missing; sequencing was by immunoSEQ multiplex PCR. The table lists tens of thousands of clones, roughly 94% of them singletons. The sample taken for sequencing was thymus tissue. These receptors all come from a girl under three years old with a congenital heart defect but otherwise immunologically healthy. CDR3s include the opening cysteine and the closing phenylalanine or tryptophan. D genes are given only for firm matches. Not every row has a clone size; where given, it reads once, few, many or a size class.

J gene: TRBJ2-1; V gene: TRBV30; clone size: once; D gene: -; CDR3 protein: CAWNRAPYNEQFF; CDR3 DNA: TGTGCCTGGAACAGGGCTCCCTACAATGAGCAGTTCTTC
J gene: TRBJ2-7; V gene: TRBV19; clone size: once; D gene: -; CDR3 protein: CASSITWRDSSYEQYF; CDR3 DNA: TGTGCCAGTAGTATAACGTGGCGGGACAGCTCCTACGAGCAGTACTTC
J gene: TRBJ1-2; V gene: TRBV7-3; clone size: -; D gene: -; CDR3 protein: CASSPPDIRSDYGYTF; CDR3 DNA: TGTGCCAGCAGCCCGCCCGACATCAGAAGCGACTATGGCTACACCTTC
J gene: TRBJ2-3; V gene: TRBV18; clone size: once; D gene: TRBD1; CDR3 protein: CASSFDRGQPTSTDTQYF; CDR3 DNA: TGTGCCAGCTCCTTCGACAGGGGGCAACCCACTAGCACAGATACGCAGTATTTT
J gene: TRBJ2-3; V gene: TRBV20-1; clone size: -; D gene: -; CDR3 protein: CSARERDTQYF; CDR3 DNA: TGCAGTGCCCGGGAGAGGGATACGCAGTATTTT
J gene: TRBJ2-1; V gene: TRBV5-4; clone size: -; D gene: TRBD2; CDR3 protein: CASRSTGLAGVYPNEQFF; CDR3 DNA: TGTGCCAGCAGGTCGACAGGACTAGCGGGAGTGTACCCCAATGAGCAGTTCTTC
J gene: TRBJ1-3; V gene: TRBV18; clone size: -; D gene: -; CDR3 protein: CASSPNTHMDGLGNTIYF; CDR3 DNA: TGTGCCAGCTCACCAAACACCCACATGGATGGCCTTGGAAACACCATATATTTT
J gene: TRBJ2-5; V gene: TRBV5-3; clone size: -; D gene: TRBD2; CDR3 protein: CARSLVLAGGETQYF; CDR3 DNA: TGTGCCAGAAGCTTGGTCCTAGCGGGAGGAGAGACCCAGTACTTC
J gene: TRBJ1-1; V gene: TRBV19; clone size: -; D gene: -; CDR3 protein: CASSILGGAEAFF; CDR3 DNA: TGTGCCAGTAGTATCTTAGGGGGGGCTGAAGCTTTCTTT
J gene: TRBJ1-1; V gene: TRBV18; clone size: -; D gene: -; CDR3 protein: CASSRRLTKILNTEAFF; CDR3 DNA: TGTGCCAGCTCACGTCGGCTCACCAAAATATTGAACACTGAAGCTTTCTTT
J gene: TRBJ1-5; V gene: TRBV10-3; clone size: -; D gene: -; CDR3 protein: CAIRDSSSNQPQHF; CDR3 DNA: TGTGCCATCAGAGATAGTAGCAGCAATCAGCCCCAGCATTTT
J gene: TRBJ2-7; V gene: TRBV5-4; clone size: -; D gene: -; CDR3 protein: CASSLGYPGWGTYEQYF; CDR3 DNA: TGTGCCAGCAGCTTGGGCTACCCGGGATGGGGGACCTACGAGCAGTACTTC
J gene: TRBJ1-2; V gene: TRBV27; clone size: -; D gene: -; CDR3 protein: CASSLKRPPNRNYGYTF; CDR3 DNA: TGTGCCAGCAGTTTAAAAAGGCCCCCAAATCGAAACTATGGCTACACCTTC
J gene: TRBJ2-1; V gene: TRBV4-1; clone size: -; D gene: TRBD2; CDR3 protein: CASSQDPGQGGSPRYNEQFF; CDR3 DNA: TGCGCCAGCAGCCAAGATCCGGGCCAGGGAGGGAGTCCTCGCTACAATGAGCAGTTCTTC
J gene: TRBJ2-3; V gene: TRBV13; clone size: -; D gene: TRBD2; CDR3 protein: CASRVLAGGAGTQYF; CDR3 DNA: TGTGCCAGCAGGGTACTAGCGGGAGGGGCCGGGACGCAGTATTTT
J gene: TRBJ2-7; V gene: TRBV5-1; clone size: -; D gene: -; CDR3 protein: CASSLEFILGSYEQYF; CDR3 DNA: TGCGCCAGCAGCTTGGAGTTCATATTGGGTTCCTACGAGCAGTACTTC
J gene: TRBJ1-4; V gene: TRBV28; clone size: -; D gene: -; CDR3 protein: CASSFGGATEKLFF; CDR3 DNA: TGTGCCAGCAGTTTCGGGGGGGCGACCGAAAAACTGTTTTTT